Below are 14 T cell receptor beta chains sequenced from a single sample in a study of T-cell reconstitution after alpha-beta-depleted transplantation in children. Unique molecular identifiers tagged the TCRbeta library. TCRdb called the PCR reads again in MiXCR, with one record for every CDR3 protein. The sample contains some 200,000 distinct CDR3 sequences, 8% to 10% of which appear only once. Material: PBMCs from the stem cell graft donor, obtained from the stem cell graft. The receptors were sampled from a human donor who donated a stem cell graft to a child with acute lymphoblastic leukemia.

The sample holds many counts of this clonotype. The gene calls are TRBV5-1 and TRBJ1-4; 12 bases line up with TRBD1. With V trimmed by 7 bases and J by 8 bases, 9 bases remained unmatched. CDR1 SGHRS and CDR2 YFSETQ come from the germline V gene. This CDR3 region has 15 residues. CDR3 coding DNA: TGCGCCAGCCGCCGGGACAGGGGGCGCCGAGAAAAACTGTTTTTT. Protein: CASRRDRGRREKLFF.

This clonotype was seen a few times. The chain has TRBV20-1 and TRBJ2-7, with 10 bases that match TRBD2. Trimming took 6 bases from V and 6 from J; bases not matched to a gene: 5. Germline CDR1 DFQATT, CDR2 SNEGSKA (reference sequence). The CDR3 runs 12 residues. CDR3 in amino acids: CSASRLAGEQYF. The DNA of the CDR3 is TGCAGTGCGTCGAGACTAGCGGGCGAGCAGTACTTC.

The sample holds many counts of this clonotype. J is TRBJ1-2 and V is TRBV20-1; D is perhaps TRBD1 (5 bases). This CDR3 is 13 amino acids long. Germline lookup yields CDR1 DFQATT and CDR2 SNEGSKA (reference sequence). The V end was cut by 0 bases, the J end by 5 bases, with 10 bases between. The CDR3 here is CSARDQAGYGYTF. In DNA form, the CDR3 reads TGCAGTGCTAGAGATCAGGCAGGGTATGGCTACACCTTC.

This clonotype was counted at least ten times. The J gene is TRBJ2-1, the V gene TRBV7-7, with D hard to call. This CDR3 spans 16 amino acids. V lost 1 base and J lost 6, with 16 bases in between. The germline V gene has CDR1 SSHAT and CDR2 FNYEAQ (reference sequence). CDR3 loop: CASSLGGNIGGNEQFF. Written as DNA, the CDR3 is TGTGCCAGCAGCTTAGGGGGTAACATTGGCGGCAATGAGCAGTTCTTC. The entire variable domain, with the rest obtained from reference TRBV7-7 and TRBJ2-1, is as follows: GAGVSQSPRYKVTKRGQDVTLRCDPISSHATLYWYQQALGQGPEFLTYFNYEAQPDKSGLPSDRFSAERPEGSISTLTIQRTEQRDSAMYRCASSLGGNIGGNEQFFGPGTRLTVL.

This clonotype was recorded at least ten times. This chain joins TRBV12-3 or TRBV12-4 and TRBJ1-4, with D uncertain. V lost 2 bases to trimming and J lost 7 bases, with 11 bases between them. The CDR3 sequence is 14 residues long. The CDR3 bases are TGTGCCAGCAGTTTATCAGATAGTGGTGAAAAACTGTTTTTT. Translated: CASSLSDSGEKLFF.

The chain employs TRBV20-1 and TRBJ2-6; 9 nucleotides line up with TRBD1. Germline V lookup: CDR1 DFQATT, CDR2 SNEGSKA (reference sequence). The CDR3 sequence is 17 residues long. Trimming cost V 5 bases and J 1 base; bases outside gene matches: 9. Here the CDR3 DNA reads TGCAGTGCTGAGGGACAGGGTCCGATTTCTGGGGCCAACGTCCTGACTTTC. Its translation: CSAEGQGPISGANVLTF.

This clonotype came up a few times. CDR3 amino acids: CASSAQGTLAEAFF. The CDR3, as DNA: TGTGCCAGCAGCGCACAGGGTACGTTGGCTGAAGCTTTCTTT. The chain couples TRBV3-1 to TRBJ1-1, with TRBD1 as a possible D gene (6 bases). Germline CDR1 and CDR2: LGHDT and YNNKEL (reference sequence). The V end was cut by 5 bases, the J end by 6 bases, with 16 bases between. This CDR3 spans 14 amino acids.

This clonotype has ten or more counts. The chain carries TRBV5-1 and TRBJ2-7; TRBD1 matches 10 bases. The CDR3 extends over 15 amino acids. Trimming took 4 bases from V and 5 from J; bases not matched to a gene: 9. Germline-derived CDR1 and CDR2 are SGHRS and YFSETQ. Here the CDR3 DNA reads TGCGCCAGCAGCACGGAGGGACAGGGGTACCACGAGCAGTACTTC. Translation: CASSTEGQGYHEQYF.

J is TRBJ2-1 and V is TRBV27; 11 bases agree with TRBD1. Trimming took 6 bases from V and 5 from J; bases not matched to a gene: 12. There are 17 residues in the CDR3. Germline V CDR1 and CDR2: MNHEY, SMNVEV (reference sequence). The CDR3 DNA follows: TGTGCCAGCAGGAGGTTGGACAGGGGGCATCCCAACAATGAGCAGTTCTTC. This codes for CASRRLDRGHPNNEQFF.

This clonotype was detected many times. The chain couples TRBV5-1 to TRBJ2-7, with 8 bases that match TRBD1. The trim removed 2 bases at V and 6 bases at J, leaving 10 bases unmatched. The CDR3 runs to 15 residues. CDR1 is SGHRS and CDR2 is YFSETQ in the germline V gene. The CDR3 reads CASSLRTGSLAEQYF. The DNA for the CDR3 is TGCGCCAGCAGCTTACGGACAGGGTCTTTGGCCGAGCAGTACTTC.

The chain combines TRBV6-6 with TRBJ2-3; D may be TRBD1 (5 bases). CDR3 length: 13 amino acids. Germline V gene lookup returns CDR1 MNHNY and CDR2 SVGAGI (reference sequence). The germline V and J ends were trimmed by 2 bases and 5 bases, with 8 bases remaining between them. The CDR3 nucleotides are TGTGCCAGCAGTTACCCAGGGTTAGATACGCAGTATTTT. It encodes CASSYPGLDTQYF.

There are a few counts of this clonotype. The chain has TRBV5-1 and TRBJ1-1, with D hard to call. The CDR3 has 13 residues. Trimming removed 0 bases from V and 4 bases from J, with 7 bases in between. CDR1 is SGHRS and CDR2 is YFSETQ in the germline V gene. The CDR3 sequence: CASSLEGTTEAFF. The CDR3 DNA reads as TGCGCCAGCAGCTTGGAGGGTACCACTGAAGCTTTCTTT.

At least ten counts were recorded for this clonotype. The chain carries TRBV15 and TRBJ2-7; 10 bases map to TRBD1. Trimming cost V 6 bases and J 5 bases; bases outside gene matches: 4. This CDR3 region has 13 residues. CDR1 and CDR2 from the germline V gene are LNHNV and YYDKDF (reference sequence). DNA for the CDR3: TGTGCCACCAGTTCGGGACAGGGGAACGAGCAGTACTTC. Translating gives CATSSGQGNEQYF.

This clonotype was found a few times. Written as DNA, the CDR3 is TGTGCCATCCGACCGGACAGGGGAGCTGGTGGGGCCAACGTCCTGACTTTC. Its translation is CAIRPDRGAGGANVLTF. The J gene is TRBJ2-6, the V gene TRBV10-3, with 9 bases lining up with TRBD1. Germline CDR1 is ENHRY and CDR2 is SYGVKD. After removal of 8 bases from V and 3 bases from J, the junction contained 11 bases not matched to a gene. This CDR3 spans 17 amino acids.